This TCR beta chain was profiled in a study of blood T cell repertoires in COVID-19. For the study at large: T cells, B-cell-depleted T cells, or PBMCs supplied cDNA or gDNA.

In the authors' workflow: Estimation of nucleated cell counts relied on the amplification of reference gene primers. Only in-frame clones appear in the TCRdb table, and some are missing; sequencing was by immunoSEQ multiplex PCR. V and J calls and clone size are copied from that table; D and trimming were computed from the DNA. The table includes 250,000 to 300,000 clones, approximately 91% detected once. Participants were aged roughly 18 to 100 years from roughly 25 US areas. Membership in each cohort depended on participant-reported clinical history. Trimming took 4 bases from V and 4 from J; bases not matched to a gene: 6. The CDR3 is 15 residues long. In germline, CDR1 is ENHRY, CDR2 SYGVKD. This clone has just one count.

The specimen sequenced was PBMCs or T cells enriched from blood (not recorded which). This chain links TRBV10-3 with TRBJ2-1; 8 bases fit TRBD2. The TCR sequence derives from a woman aged 40 to 49 with acute COVID-19. This CDR3 is CAISVSGGEYNEQFF. In DNA, the CDR3 is TGTGCCATCAGTGTGAGCGGGGGAGAATACAATGAGCAGTTCTTC.